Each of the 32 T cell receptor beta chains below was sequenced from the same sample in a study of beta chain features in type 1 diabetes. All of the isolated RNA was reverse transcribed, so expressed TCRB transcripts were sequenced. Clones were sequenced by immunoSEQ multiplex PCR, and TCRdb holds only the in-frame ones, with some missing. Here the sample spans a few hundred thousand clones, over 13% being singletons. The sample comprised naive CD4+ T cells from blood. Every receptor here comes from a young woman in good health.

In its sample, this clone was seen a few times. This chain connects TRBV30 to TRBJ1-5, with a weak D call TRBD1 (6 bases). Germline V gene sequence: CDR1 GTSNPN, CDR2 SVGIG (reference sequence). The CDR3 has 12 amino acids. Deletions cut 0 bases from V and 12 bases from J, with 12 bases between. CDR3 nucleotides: TGTGCCTGGAGTGTTCAGGGGAAGAGCCAGCATTTT. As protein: CAWSVQGKSQHF.

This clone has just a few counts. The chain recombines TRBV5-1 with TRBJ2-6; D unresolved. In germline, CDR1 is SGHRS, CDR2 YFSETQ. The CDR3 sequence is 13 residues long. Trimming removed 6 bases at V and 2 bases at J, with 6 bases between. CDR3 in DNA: TGCGCCAGCACCCCTACTGGGGCCAACGTCCTGACTTTC. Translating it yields CASTPTGANVLTF.

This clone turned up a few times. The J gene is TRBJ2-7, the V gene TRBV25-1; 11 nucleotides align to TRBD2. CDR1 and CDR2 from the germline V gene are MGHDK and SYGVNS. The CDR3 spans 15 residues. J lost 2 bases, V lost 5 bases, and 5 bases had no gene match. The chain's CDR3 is CASSKGLAGAYEQYF. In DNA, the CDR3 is TGTGCCAGCAGTAAAGGACTAGCGGGCGCCTACGAGCAGTACTTC.

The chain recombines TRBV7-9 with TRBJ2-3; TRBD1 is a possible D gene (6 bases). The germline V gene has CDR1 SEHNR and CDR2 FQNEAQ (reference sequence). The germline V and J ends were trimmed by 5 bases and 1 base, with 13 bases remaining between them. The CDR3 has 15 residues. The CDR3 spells CASSPTEGGTDTQYF. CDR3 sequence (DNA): TGTGCCAGCAGCCCTACCGAGGGGGGCACAGATACGCAGTATTTT.

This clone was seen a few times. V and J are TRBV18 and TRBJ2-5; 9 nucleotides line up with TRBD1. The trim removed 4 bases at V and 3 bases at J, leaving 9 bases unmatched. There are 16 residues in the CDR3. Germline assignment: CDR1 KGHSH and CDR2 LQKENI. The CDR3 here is CASSLYGTGREETQYF. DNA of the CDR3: TGTGCCAGCTCACTGTATGGGACAGGGAGAGAAGAGACCCAGTACTTC.

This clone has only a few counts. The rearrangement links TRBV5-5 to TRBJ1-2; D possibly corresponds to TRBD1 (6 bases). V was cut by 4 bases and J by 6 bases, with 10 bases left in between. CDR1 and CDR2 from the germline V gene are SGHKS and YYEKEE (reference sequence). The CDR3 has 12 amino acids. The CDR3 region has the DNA TGTGCCAGCAGCCTGGCAGGGGATGGCTACACCTTC. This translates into CASSLAGDGYTF.

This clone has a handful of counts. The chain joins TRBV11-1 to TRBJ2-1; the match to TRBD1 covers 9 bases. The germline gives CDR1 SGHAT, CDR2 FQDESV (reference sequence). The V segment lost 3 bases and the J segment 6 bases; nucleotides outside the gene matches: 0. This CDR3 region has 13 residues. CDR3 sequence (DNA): TGTGCCAGCAGCTTGGGACAGGGCAATGAGCAGTTCTTC. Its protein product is CASSLGQGNEQFF.

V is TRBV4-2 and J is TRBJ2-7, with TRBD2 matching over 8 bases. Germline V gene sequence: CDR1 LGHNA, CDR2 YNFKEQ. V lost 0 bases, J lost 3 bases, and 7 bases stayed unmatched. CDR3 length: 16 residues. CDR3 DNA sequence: TGTGCCAGCAGCCAAGATGGTAGCGGGACAAACTACGAGCAGTACTTC. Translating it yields CASSQDGSGTNYEQYF.

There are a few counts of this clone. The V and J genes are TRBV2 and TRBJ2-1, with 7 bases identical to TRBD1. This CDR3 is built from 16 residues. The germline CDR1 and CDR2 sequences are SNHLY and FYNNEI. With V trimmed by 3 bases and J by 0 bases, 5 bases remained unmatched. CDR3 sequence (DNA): TGTGCCAGCAGTGAGCAGGGGGACAGCTCCTACAATGAGCAGTTCTTC. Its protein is CASSEQGDSSYNEQFF.

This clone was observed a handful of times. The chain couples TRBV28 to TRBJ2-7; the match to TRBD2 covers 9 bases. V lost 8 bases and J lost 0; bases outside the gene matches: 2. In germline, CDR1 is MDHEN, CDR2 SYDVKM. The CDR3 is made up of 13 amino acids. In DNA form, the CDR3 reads TGTGCCAGCGTAGCGGGGGACTCCTACGAGCAGTACTTC. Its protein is CASVAGDSYEQYF. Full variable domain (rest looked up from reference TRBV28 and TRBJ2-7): DVKVTQSSRYLVKRTGEKVFLECVQDMDHENMFWYRQDPGLGLRLIYFSYDVKMKEKGDIPEGYSVSREKKERFSLILESASTNQTSMYLCASVAGDSYEQYFGPGTRLTVT.

In DNA, the CDR3 is TGTGCCTGGAGTTCTCTTGTGAGATCAGATACGCAGTATTTT. Its translation is CAWSSLVRSDTQYF. The chain carries TRBV30 and TRBJ2-3; D ambiguous. The germline gives CDR1 GTSNPN, CDR2 SVGIG (reference sequence). The length of the CDR3 is 14 residues. V was cut by 2 bases and J by 4 bases, with 13 bases left in between.

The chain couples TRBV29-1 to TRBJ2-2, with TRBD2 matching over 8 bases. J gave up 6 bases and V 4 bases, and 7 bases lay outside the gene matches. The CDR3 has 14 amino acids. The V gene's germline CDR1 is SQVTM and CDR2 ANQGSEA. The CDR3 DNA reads TGCAGCGTTGCCAGCGGGAGTGGGGCCGGGGAGCTGTTTTTT. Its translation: CSVASGSGAGELFF.

The CDR3 protein is CASRLNVAGGGNEQFF. DNA for the CDR3: TGCGCCAGCAGATTAAATGTAGCGGGAGGTGGGAATGAGCAGTTCTTC. The rearrangement joins TRBV5-1 to TRBJ2-1; 10 bases line up with TRBD2. The junction had 12 bases not matched to a gene; V was cut back by 5 bases and J by 7 bases. The CDR3 extends over 16 amino acids. Germline loops: CDR1 SGHRS, CDR2 YFSETQ.

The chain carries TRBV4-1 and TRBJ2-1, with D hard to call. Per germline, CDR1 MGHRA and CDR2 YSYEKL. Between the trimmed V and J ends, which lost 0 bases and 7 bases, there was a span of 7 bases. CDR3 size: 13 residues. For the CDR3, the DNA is TGCGCCAGCAGCCAAGAAGTAGTGAATGAGCAGTTCTTC. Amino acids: CASSQEVVNEQFF.

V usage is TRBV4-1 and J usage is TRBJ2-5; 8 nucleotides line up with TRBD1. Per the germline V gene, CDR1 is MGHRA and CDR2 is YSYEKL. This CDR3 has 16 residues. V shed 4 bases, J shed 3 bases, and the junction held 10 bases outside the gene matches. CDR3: CASSRNSGTGKETQYF. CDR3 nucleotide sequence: TGCGCCAGCAGCCGAAACTCCGGGACAGGAAAAGAGACCCAGTACTTC.

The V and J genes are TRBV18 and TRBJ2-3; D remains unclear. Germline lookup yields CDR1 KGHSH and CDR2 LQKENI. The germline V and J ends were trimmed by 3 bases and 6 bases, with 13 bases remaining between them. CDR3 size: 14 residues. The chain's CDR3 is CASSPPPFGDTQYF. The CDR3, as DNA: TGTGCCAGCTCACCCCCCCCTTTCGGTGATACGCAGTATTTT.

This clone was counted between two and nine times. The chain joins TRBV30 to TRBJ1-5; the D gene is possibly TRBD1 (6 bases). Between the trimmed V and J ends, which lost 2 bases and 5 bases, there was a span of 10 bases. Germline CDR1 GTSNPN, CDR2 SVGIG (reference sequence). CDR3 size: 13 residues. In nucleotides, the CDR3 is TGTGCCTGGAGTTCACAGGGAGATCAGCCCCAGCATTTT. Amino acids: CAWSSQGDQPQHF.

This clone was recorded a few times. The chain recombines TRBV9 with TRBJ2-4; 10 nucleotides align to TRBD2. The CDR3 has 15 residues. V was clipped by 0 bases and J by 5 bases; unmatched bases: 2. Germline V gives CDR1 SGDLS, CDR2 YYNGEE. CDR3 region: CASSVGLAGENIQYF. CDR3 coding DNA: TGTGCCAGCAGCGTAGGGCTAGCGGGGGAAAACATTCAGTACTTC.

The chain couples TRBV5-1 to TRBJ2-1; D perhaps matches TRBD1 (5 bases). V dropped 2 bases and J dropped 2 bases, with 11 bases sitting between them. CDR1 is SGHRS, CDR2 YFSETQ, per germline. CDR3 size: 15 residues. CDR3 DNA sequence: TGCGCCAGCAGCTTCGCGGACACAACCTACAATGAGCAGTTCTTC. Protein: CASSFADTTYNEQFF.

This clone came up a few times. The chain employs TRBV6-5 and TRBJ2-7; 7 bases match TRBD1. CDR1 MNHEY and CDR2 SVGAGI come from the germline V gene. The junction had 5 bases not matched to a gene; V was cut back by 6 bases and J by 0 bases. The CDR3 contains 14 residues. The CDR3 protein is CASRTGVNSYEQYF. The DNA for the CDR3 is TGTGCCAGCAGAACAGGGGTAAACTCCTACGAGCAGTACTTC.

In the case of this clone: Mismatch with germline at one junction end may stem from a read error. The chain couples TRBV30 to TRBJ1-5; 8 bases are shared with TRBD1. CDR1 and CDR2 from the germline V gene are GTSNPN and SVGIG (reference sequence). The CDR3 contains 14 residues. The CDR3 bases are TGTGCCTGGAGTCCCGGACAGGGCTATCACCCCCAGCATTTT. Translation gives CAWSPGQGYHPQHF.

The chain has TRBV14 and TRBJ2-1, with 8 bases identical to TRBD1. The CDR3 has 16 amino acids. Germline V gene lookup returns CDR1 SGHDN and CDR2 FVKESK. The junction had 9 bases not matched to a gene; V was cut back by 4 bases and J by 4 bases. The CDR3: CASSPTQGARYNEQFF. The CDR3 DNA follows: TGTGCCAGCAGCCCCACCCAGGGGGCGCGTTACAATGAGCAGTTCTTC.

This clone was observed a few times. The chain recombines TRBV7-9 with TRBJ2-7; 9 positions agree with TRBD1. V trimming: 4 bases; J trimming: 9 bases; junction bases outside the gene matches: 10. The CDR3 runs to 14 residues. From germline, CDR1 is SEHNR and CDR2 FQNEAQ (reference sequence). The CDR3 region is CASSSTGGGTGQYF. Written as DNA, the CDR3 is TGTGCCAGCAGCTCGACAGGGGGAGGGACTGGGCAGTACTTC.

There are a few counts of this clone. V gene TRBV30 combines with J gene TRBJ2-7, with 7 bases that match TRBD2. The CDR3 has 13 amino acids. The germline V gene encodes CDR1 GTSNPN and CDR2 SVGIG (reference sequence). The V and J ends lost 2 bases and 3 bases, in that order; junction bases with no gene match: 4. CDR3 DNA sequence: TGTGCCTGGAGTACCCTAGCGGACTACGAGCAGTACTTC. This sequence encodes CAWSTLADYEQYF.

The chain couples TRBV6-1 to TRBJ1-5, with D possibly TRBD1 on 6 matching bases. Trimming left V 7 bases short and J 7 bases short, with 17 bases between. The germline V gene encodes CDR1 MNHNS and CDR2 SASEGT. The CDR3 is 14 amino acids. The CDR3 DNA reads TGTGCCAGCAACAGGGATGCGAATCCCCAGCCCCAGCATTTT. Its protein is CASNRDANPQPQHF.

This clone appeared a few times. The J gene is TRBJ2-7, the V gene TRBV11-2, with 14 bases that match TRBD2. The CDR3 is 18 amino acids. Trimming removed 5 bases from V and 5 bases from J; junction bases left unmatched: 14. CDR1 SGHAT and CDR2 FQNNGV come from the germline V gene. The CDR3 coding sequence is TGTGCCAGCAGCCCCGGGACTAGCGGGAGACTAGCTATGGACGAGCAGTACTTC. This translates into CASSPGTSGRLAMDEQYF.

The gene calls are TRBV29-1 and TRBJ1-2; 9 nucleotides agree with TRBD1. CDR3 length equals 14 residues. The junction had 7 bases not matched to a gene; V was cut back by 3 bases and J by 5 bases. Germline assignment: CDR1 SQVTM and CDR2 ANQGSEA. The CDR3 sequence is CSVDAQGALYGYTF. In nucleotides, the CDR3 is TGCAGCGTTGACGCACAGGGGGCCCTTTATGGCTACACCTTC.

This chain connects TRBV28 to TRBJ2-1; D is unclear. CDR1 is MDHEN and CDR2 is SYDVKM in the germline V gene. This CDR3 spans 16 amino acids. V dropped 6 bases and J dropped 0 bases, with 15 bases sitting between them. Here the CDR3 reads CASRENSRRSYNEQFF. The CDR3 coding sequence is TGTGCCAGCAGGGAGAATAGCCGGCGCTCCTACAATGAGCAGTTCTTC. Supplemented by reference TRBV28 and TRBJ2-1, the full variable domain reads DVKVTQSSRYLVKRTGEKVFLECVQDMDHENMFWYRQDPGLGLRLIYFSYDVKMKEKGDIPEGYSVSREKKERFSLILESASTNQTSMYLCASRENSRRSYNEQFFGPGTRLTVL.

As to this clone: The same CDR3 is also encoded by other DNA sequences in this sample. CDR3 protein: CASSSGQGDQPQHF. As DNA, the CDR3 is TGTGCCAGCAGTTCCGGACAGGGCGATCAGCCCCAGCATTTT. The V call is TRBV28, the J call TRBJ1-5; 8 bases fit TRBD1. The CDR3 totals 14 residues. V was clipped by 4 bases and J by 5 bases; unmatched bases: 4. Germline CDR1 reads MDHEN; CDR2 reads SYDVKM.

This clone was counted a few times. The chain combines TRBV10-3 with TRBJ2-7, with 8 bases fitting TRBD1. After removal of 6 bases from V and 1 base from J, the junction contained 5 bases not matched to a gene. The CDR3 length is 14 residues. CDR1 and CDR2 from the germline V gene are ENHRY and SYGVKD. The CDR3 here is CAISYGQGSYEQYF. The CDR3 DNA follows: TGTGCCATCAGCTACGGACAGGGATCCTACGAGCAGTACTTC.

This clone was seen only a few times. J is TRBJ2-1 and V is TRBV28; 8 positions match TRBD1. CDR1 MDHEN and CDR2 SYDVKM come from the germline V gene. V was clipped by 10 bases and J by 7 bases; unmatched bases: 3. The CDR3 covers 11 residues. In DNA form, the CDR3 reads TGTGCCACGAACAGGGGGAATGAGCAGTTCTTC. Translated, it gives CATNRGNEQFF.

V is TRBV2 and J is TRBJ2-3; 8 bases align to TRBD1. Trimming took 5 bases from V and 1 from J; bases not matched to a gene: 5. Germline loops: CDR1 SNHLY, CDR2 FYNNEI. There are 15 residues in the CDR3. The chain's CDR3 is CASSMGQAGTDTQYF. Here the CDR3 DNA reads TGTGCCAGCAGTATGGGACAGGCGGGCACAGATACGCAGTATTTT.